These 3 T cell receptor beta chains originate from one sample sequenced in a study of T-cell reconstitution after alpha-beta-depleted transplantation in children (dated by TCRdb to 2016 to 2018). Library preparation employed PCR. Sequencing relied on an Illumina HiSeq 2500. To normalize quantification of the TCRbeta repertoire, the TCR libraries were built with molecular barcoding that relied on unique molecular identifiers. TCRdb reprocessed the public reads (quality trimming at Q25 with fastp, clone calling with MiXCR) and kept in-frame beta chains. Every entry covers one CDR3 protein and lists the most common genes and DNA from its rows. The sample has roughly 340,000 distinct CDR3 sequences on record, about 17% of them singletons. The ten largest clonotypes hold around two fifths of the sample. This sample's treatment or condition label indicates: allogeneic hematopoietic cell transplantation with graft depleted of TCRalphabeta T cells and CD19 B cells.

Sample: PBMCs, mostly from graft donor cells, taken 360 days after TCRalphabeta/CD19-depleted stem cell transplant. The receptors were gathered from a male patient aged 2 to 9 who had a stem cell transplant for acute lymphoblastic leukemia, so the T cells may come from the graft donor.

This clonotype has a handful of counts. The gene calls are TRBV20-1 and TRBJ1-6; TRBD1 agrees at 8 bases. CDR1 is DFQATT, CDR2 SNEGSKA, per germline (reference sequence). This CDR3 is 13 amino acids long. J lost 7 bases, V lost 5 bases, and 4 bases had no gene match. This chain's CDR3 is CSAPQGANSPLHF. The CDR3 coding sequence is TGCAGTGCTCCCCAGGGGGCAAATTCACCCCTCCACTTT.

V usage is TRBV3-1 and J usage is TRBJ2-2; TRBD2 matches 10 bases. This CDR3 region has 18 residues. V gave up 0 bases and J gave up 5 bases; unmatched junction bases: 9. Germline V CDR1 and CDR2: LGHDT, YNNKEL (reference sequence). CDR3 coding DNA: TGTGCCAGCAGCCAAGAGGCGGCTAGCGGGAGAAAAACCGGGGAGCTGTTTTTT. Amino acid sequence: CASSQEAASGRKTGELFF.

By share of the sample, this clonotype is medium-sized. The DNA for the CDR3 is TGTGCCAGCAGTGGAATTTACAGCAAAGAGACCCAGTACTTC. As protein: CASSGIYSKETQYF. The genes are TRBV7-9 and TRBJ2-5, with unresolved D. Germline CDR1 reads SEHNR; CDR2 reads FQNEAQ (reference sequence). The CDR3 loop spans 14 amino acids. The germline V and J ends were trimmed by 6 bases and 3 bases, with 14 bases remaining between them.